This TCR beta chain originates from a study of blood T cell repertoires in COVID-19 (dated by TCRdb to 2020 to 2021). For the wider study: Samples from collaborators originated in the United States, Italy and Spain and spanned both the acute and convalescent phases of COVID-19. Samples were obtained from the ongoing ImmuneRACE study (first 160 participants) and from about 1,300 subjects provided by 6 global collaborators. A freely available public database, intended as a resource for researchers studying the immune response to SARS-CoV-2, is where the repertoires were released. The prospective study material was composed of cDNA or gDNA derived from T cells, B-cell-depleted T cells, or PBMCs. The dataset comprised deeply sampled blood TCRbeta repertoires from subjects exposed to, actively infected with, or recovered from COVID-19. Where HLA class I and class II types were available, the types were taken from metadata supplied by the sample provider, not from assay-based typing. Nearly every sample came with metadata listing a de-identified subject ID, COVID-19 status, age in years and sex. Beyond this particular receptor, the publication reports: How much clinical and demographic metadata was included differed by source and by participant, and the metadata was provided uncurated.

The immunoSEQ Assay, a bias-controlled multiplex PCR, was used to amplify TCRbeta CDR3 regions from genomic DNA. Regarding the original processing steps: Nucleated cell counts per sample were estimated from amplification of reference gene primers within the assay. To quantify the absolute abundance of each unique TCRbeta CDR3 rearrangement, sequence reads were collapsed and filtered. Productive Simpson clonality was computed per sample as the square root of Simpson's diversity index over productive rearrangements. TCRdb mirrors the immuneACCESS table, restricted to in-frame sequences. Some clones are absent from its copies; in checked studies, under half trace to an unresolved V gene, and the reason for the others is unknown. D and trimming were read from the DNA, whereas the V and J calls and clone size are those reported in that table. Recorded for this sample are 200,000 or so clones; 90% of them occurred a single time. The top ten clonotypes cover approximately 2.4% of the sample.

This clone was seen a single time. The antigen it recognizes is unknown. Base quality data are lacking; no much larger clone is found one base away. The trim is 5 bases for V and 5 bases for J, with a gap of 24 bases between the germline ends. The CDR3, from cysteine to phenylalanine, totals 18 residues. The kept DNA is CDR3 alone, 54 bases in frame from the first base. In the germline V gene (reference sequence), CDR1 corresponds to SEHNR and CDR2 to FQNEAQ. One collaborating source in Seattle enrolled patients during active infection and followed them longitudinally through the course of disease. Each collaborating institution followed its own protocols to collect whole blood in K2EDTA tubes. For TCRbeta analysis, collaborators shipped samples as frozen whole blood, isolated PBMCs, or DNA extracted from either of those sample types.

This sequence uses TRBV7-9 and TRBJ2-2; TRBD1 could be the D gene, as 6 bases match. This clonotype was sampled from a man aged 30-40 years with COVID-19, enrolled during active disease. Sequencing was performed on peripheral blood. The bases read TGTGCCAGCAGCGAAACCATGGCCGCAGGGGAACGTACCGGGGAGCTGTTTTTT. Translation gives CASSETMAAGERTGELFF.